The 14 T cell receptor beta chains below come from one sample, sequenced in a study of CD8 T cells in Susac syndrome. It was with random hexamers that 0.5 to 1 ug RNA was reverse transcribed. TCRdb reprocessed the immunoSEQ multiplex PCR reads with MiXCR, giving one entry per CDR3 protein. The data show 160,000 or so distinct CDR3 sequences, with around 94% seen just once and roughly 0.1% held by the top ten. The sequencing sample was made of CD4+ T cells from PBMCs. The receptors were gathered from a human donor with multiple sclerosis.

This chain uses TRBV9 with TRBJ1-2; D is uncertain. The germline CDR1 and CDR2 sequences are SGDLS and YYNGEE. The CDR3 length is 12 residues. V shed 3 bases and J shed 3 bases, with 6 bases lying between them. CDR3 protein: CASSERDYGYTF. DNA for the CDR3: TGTGCCAGCAGCGAGCGAGACTATGGCTACACCTTC. Combining the CDR3 with reference TRBV9 and TRBJ1-2 gives the whole variable domain DSGVTQTPKHLITATGQRVTLRCSPRSGDLSVYWYQQSLDQGLQFLIQYYNGEERAKGNILERFSAQQFPDLHSELNLSSLELGDSALYFCASSERDYGYTFGSGTRLTVV.

The CDR3 is CASSRSVDRGPGNTIYF. The CDR3 region has the DNA TGTGCCAGCAGCCGCAGCGTAGACAGGGGGCCTGGAAACACCATATATTTT. This sequence joins TRBV7-9 and TRBJ1-3; 10 bases align to TRBD1. The CDR3 runs 17 residues. Germline V gives CDR1 SEHNR, CDR2 FQNEAQ (reference sequence). Unmatched junction bases numbered 9, after V lost 5 bases and J lost 2 bases.

The chain carries TRBV5-4 and TRBJ2-1; D not certain. In germline, CDR1 is SGHNT, CDR2 YYREEE (reference sequence). CDR3 length: 12 amino acids. The V end was cut by 4 bases, the J end by 7 bases, with 9 bases between. For the CDR3, the DNA is TGTGCCAGCAGCCTGGACGGAAATGAGCAGTTCTTC. It encodes CASSLDGNEQFF.

V usage is TRBV20-1 and J usage is TRBJ1-1; D remains ambiguous. V lost 0 bases and J 0 bases, leaving 8 bases between the germline ends. This CDR3 contains 14 residues. Germline CDR1 DFQATT, CDR2 SNEGSKA (reference sequence). CDR3 amino acids: CSAREGGLNTEAFF. The CDR3 DNA reads TGCAGTGCTAGAGAAGGCGGCCTGAACACTGAAGCTTTCTTT.

The chain recombines TRBV7-2 with TRBJ2-5, with D perhaps TRBD1 (6 bases). The V end lost 5 bases, the J end lost 4 bases, and 11 bases lay between the germline ends. Germline V CDR1 and CDR2: SGHTA, FQGNSA. The CDR3 loop spans 13 amino acids. The CDR3 loop is CASSLNRAETQYF. CDR3 DNA sequence: TGTGCCAGCAGCCTGAACAGGGCAGAGACCCAGTACTTC.

The chain combines TRBV6-6 with TRBJ1-3; D might be TRBD1 (6 bases). V lost 7 bases, J lost 0 bases, and 10 bases lay in between. The CDR3 runs 14 residues. Germline V gene lookup returns CDR1 MNHNY and CDR2 SVGAGI (reference sequence). The CDR3 reads CASTDRFSGNTIYF. DNA of the CDR3: TGTGCCAGCACCGACAGGTTCTCTGGAAACACCATATATTTT.

The genes are TRBV5-6 and TRBJ1-5; 9 nucleotides agree with TRBD1. V was pared by 2 bases and J by 2 bases, with 2 bases of the junction left unmatched. This CDR3 has 15 amino acids. Germline CDR1 and CDR2: SGHDT and YYEEEE. Written as DNA, the CDR3 is TGTGCCAGCAGCTTAGGGACAGGGCGCAATCAGCCCCAGCATTTT. Translated: CASSLGTGRNQPQHF.

V usage is TRBV9 and J usage is TRBJ2-1, with D unclear. The V gene's germline CDR1 is SGDLS and CDR2 YYNGEE. The CDR3 is 15 residues long. Trimming took 0 bases from V and 7 from J, leaving 14 bases between them. The CDR3 DNA follows: TGTGCCAGCAGCGTAGGCGGTCTGGGGTCGAATGAGCAGTTCTTC. Translated: CASSVGGLGSNEQFF.

This sequence joins TRBV6-5 and TRBJ1-1, with a weak D call TRBD1 (5 bases). Germline loops: CDR1 MNHEY, CDR2 SVGAGI. Trimming left V 6 bases short and J 6 bases short, with 11 bases between. This CDR3 has 12 amino acids. DNA of the CDR3: TGTGCCAGCAGCCGGGGCGCGTCTGAAGCTTTCTTT. This gives the protein CASSRGASEAFF.

The V call is TRBV4-1, the J call TRBJ2-5, with D hard to call. Germline V gene lookup returns CDR1 MGHRA and CDR2 YSYEKL. V was trimmed by 3 bases and J by 5 bases, leaving 16 bases between them. This CDR3 is built from 15 residues. CDR3 nucleotide sequence: TGCGCCAGCAGCCAGGATCCGATTAGGAAGGAGACCCAGTACTTC. This gives the protein CASSQDPIRKETQYF.

V usage is TRBV28 and J usage is TRBJ2-3; 8 bases fit TRBD1. Germline CDR1 MDHEN, CDR2 SYDVKM. CDR3 length equals 14 residues. V trimming: 7 bases; J trimming: 1 base; junction bases outside the gene matches: 4. The CDR3 protein is CASIPGQGTDTQYF. The CDR3, as DNA: TGTGCCAGCATCCCGGGACAGGGCACAGATACGCAGTATTTT. The full variable domain, completed using reference TRBV28 and TRBJ2-3, is DVKVTQSSRYLVKRTGEKVFLECVQDMDHENMFWYRQDPGLGLRLIYFSYDVKMKEKGDIPEGYSVSREKKERFSLILESASTNQTSMYLCASIPGQGTDTQYFGPGTRLTVL.

The chain couples TRBV10-1 to TRBJ2-1; D remains unclear. From germline, CDR1 is WNHNN and CDR2 SYGVQD (reference sequence). The V end lost 0 bases, the J end lost 11 bases, and 8 bases lay between the germline ends. The CDR3 spans 12 residues. The CDR3: CASSESTGKQFF. The CDR3 DNA reads as TGCGCCAGCAGTGAGTCTACGGGTAAGCAGTTCTTC.

The V call is TRBV7-8, the J call TRBJ1-2; TRBD1 is a possible D gene (5 bases). Trimming shortened V by 5 bases and J by 1 base, and 20 bases separated the two germline ends. CDR1 and CDR2 from the germline V gene are SGHVS and FQNEAQ. The CDR3 consists of 17 residues. CDR3 sequence: CASSLSGTPFSNYGYTF. The DNA of the CDR3 is TGTGCCAGCAGCCTATCGGGGACCCCCTTTAGTAACTATGGCTACACCTTC.

The chain uses TRBV19 and TRBJ2-5, with unresolved D. The germline V gene encodes CDR1 LNHDA and CDR2 SQIVND (reference sequence). CDR3 size: 12 residues. Trimming took 2 bases from V and 4 from J, leaving 5 bases between them. CDR3 sequence reads: CASSIYGETQYF. CDR3 in DNA: TGTGCCAGTAGTATATATGGAGAGACCCAGTACTTC.